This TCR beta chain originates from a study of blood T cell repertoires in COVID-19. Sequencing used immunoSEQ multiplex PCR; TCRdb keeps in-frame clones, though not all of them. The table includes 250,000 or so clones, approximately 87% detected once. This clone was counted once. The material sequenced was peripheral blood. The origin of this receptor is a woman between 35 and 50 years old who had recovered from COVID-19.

The CDR3 sequence: CASQEGVEETQYF. CDR3 nucleotides: TGTGCCAGCCAAGAGGGGGTGGAAGAGACCCAGTACTTC. The V and J genes are TRBV7-9 and TRBJ2-5; tentatively, D is TRBD1 (6 bases). This CDR3 has 13 residues. Germline V gene sequence: CDR1 SEHNR, CDR2 FQNEAQ (reference sequence). With 8 bases removed from V and 3 bases from J, the gap between germline ends came to 13 bases. Together with reference TRBV7-9 and TRBJ2-5, the CDR3 gives the full variable domain: DTGVSQNPRHKITKRGQNVTFRCDPISEHNRLYWYRQTLGQGPEFLTYFQNEAQLEKSRLLSDRFSAERPKGSFSTLEIQRTEQGDSAMYLCASQEGVEETQYFGPGTRLLVL.